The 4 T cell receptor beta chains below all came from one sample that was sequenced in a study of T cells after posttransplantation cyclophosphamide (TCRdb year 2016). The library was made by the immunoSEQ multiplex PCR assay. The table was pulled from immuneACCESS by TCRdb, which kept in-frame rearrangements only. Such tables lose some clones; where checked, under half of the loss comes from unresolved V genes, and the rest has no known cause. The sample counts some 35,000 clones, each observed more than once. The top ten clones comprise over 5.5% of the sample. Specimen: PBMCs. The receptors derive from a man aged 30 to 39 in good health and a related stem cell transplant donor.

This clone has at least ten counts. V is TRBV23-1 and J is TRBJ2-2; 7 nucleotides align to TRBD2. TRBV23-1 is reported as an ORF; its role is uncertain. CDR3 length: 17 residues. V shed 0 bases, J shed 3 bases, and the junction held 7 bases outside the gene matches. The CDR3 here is CASSQSVGRGHTGELFF. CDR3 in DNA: TGCGCCAGCAGTCAATCGGTTGGGAGGGGCCACACCGGGGAGCTGTTTTTT.

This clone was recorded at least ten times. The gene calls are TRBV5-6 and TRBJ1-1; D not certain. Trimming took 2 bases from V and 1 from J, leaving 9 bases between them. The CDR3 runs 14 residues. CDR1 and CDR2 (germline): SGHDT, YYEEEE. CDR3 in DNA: TGTGCCAGCAGCTTACCCCAGGAGAACACTGAAGCTTTCTTT. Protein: CASSLPQENTEAFF.

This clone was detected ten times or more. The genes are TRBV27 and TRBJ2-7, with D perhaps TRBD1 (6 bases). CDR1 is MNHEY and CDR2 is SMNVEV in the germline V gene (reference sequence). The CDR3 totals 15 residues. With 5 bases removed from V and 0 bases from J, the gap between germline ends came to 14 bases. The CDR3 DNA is TGTGCCAGCAGTCTCACAGGGTTAGGCTCCTACGAGCAGTACTTC. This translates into CASSLTGLGSYEQYF.

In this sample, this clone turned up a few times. The CDR3 DNA reads as TGCAGCGCACGGGGCCGACAGGGGGCTGGGTACGAGCAGTACTTC. It translates to CSARGRQGAGYEQYF. The chain employs TRBV29-1 and TRBJ2-5; 10 bases map to TRBD1. Matching the DNA end better, TRBJ2-7 makes the J call doubtful. Looked up from germline, CDR1 is SQVTM and CDR2 is ANQGSEA. The CDR3 runs to 15 residues.